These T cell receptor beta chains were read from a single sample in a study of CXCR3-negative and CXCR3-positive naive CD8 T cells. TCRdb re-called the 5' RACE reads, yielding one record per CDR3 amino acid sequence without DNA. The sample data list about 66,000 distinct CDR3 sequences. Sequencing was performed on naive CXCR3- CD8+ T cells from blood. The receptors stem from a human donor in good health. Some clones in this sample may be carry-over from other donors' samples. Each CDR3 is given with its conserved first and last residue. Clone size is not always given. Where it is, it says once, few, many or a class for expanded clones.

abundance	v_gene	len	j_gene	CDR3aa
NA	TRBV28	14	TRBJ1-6	CVSRQLGGISPLHF
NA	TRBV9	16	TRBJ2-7	CASSPGLAGSTYEQYF
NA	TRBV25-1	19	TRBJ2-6	CASSEGQGATHSGANVLTF
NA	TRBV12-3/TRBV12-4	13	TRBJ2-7	CASSFVSSYEQYF
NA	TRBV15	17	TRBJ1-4	CATSRTTEGAGNEKLFF
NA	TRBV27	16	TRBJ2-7	CASSFIGSGRSYEQYF
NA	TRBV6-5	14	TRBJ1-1	CASIGQGARAEAFF
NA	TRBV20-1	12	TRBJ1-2	CSVDPRDYGYTF
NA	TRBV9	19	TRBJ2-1	CASSVDLAGEQASYNEQFF
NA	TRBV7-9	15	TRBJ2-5	CASSPPETGVETQYF
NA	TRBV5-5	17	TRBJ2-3	CASSPPSAIGATDTQYF
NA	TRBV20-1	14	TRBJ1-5	CSATSSQEAQPQHF
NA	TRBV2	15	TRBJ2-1	CASSEAGEYYNEQFF
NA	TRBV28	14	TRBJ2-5	CASSSGQPQETQYF
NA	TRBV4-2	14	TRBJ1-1	CASSQEAGGTEAFF
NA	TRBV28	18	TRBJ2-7	CASSSLDGLAGVSYEQYF
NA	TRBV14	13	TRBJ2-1	CASSPQWGNEQFF
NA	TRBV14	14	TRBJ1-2	CASSFTGVNYGYTF
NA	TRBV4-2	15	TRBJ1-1	CASSQEAGTGFEAFF
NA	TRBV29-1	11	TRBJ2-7	CSVELWGEQYF
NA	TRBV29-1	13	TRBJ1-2	CSDTAGTVYGYTF
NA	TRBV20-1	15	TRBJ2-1	CSARDTSGGFDEQFF
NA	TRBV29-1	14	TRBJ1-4	CSVGTGSPNEKLFF
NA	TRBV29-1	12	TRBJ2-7	CSVIAESYEQYF
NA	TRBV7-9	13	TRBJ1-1	CASSKETGPEAFF
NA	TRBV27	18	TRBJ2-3	CASSKRLAGGTRTDTQYF
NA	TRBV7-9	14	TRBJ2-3	CASSPGQGFDTQYF
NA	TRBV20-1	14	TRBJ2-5	CSASPKTGQETQYF
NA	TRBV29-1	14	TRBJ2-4	CSVASEGIKNIQYF
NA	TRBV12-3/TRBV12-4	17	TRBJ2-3	CASSLASSGGPADTQYF
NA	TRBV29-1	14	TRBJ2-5	CSVNLGDRPRTQYF
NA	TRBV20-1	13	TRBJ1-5	CSGGAGFTQPQHF
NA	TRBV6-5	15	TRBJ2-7	CASSYSGSSSYEQYF
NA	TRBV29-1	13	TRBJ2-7	CSVPGDISYEQYF
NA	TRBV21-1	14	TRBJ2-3	CASSSGRGTDTQYF
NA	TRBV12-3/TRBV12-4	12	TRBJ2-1	CASRPQGSEQFF
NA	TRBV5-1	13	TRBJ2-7	CASSLARGYEQYF
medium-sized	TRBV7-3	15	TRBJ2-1	CASSLTPGLVDEQFF
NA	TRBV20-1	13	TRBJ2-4	CSARDGPPSIQYF
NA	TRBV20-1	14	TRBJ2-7	CSAFGEVSSYEQYF
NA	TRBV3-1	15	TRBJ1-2	CASSQVRDREDGYTF